This T cell receptor beta chain was sequenced during a study of cytomegalovirus exposure and HLA in healthy donors. The CDR3 covers 14 residues. V dropped 4 bases and J dropped 7; count of bases not matched to a gene: 7. Germline V gene data show CDR1 as SGHRS and CDR2 as YFSETQ. The study ran its PCR with 60 Vbeta and 13 Jbeta primers. The table came from immunoSEQ multiplex PCR; TCRdb's copy has only in-frame clones and leaves some out. The sample includes tens of thousands of clones, roughly 80% of them seen just once. This receptor was identified in a man aged 50 to 60 in good health and CMV-seropositive. The rearrangement links TRBV5-1 to TRBJ2-2; 7 bases fit TRBD2. The sequenced material came from PBMCs. Here the CDR3 reads CASSMAGAGGELFF. DNA of the CDR3: TGCGCCAGCAGCATGGCGGGAGCGGGCGGGGAGCTGTTTTTT.